Listed below are T cell receptor beta chains from one sample, sequenced in a study of blood T cell repertoires in COVID-19. This table comes from immunoSEQ multiplex PCR, and its TCRdb copy is limited to in-frame clones, with some not included. The data show 300,000 or so clones, around four fifths seen once. Sample: peripheral blood. The receptors derive from a woman aged 45-65 years with acute or convalescent COVID-19. Each CDR3 is given with its conserved first and last residue. D genes are given only for firm matches. Part of the rows lack a size; the others show once, few, many or a class for expanded clones.

d_call	clone_size	v_call	j_call	cdr3_aa	cdr3_nt
NA	NA	TRBV11-2	TRBJ2-3	CASSLLGGLADTQYF	TGTGCCAGCAGCTTACTGGGGGGATTGGCAGATACGCAGTATTTT
TRBD1	NA	TRBV6-5	TRBJ1-2	CASSPGTAKYGYTF	TGTGCCAGCAGTCCCGGGACAGCAAAGTATGGCTACACCTTC
NA	few	TRBV10-1	TRBJ1-5	CASSPGLFGPQHF	TGCGCCAGCAGTCCCGGACTTTTTGGGCCCCAGCATTTT
TRBD1	NA	TRBV9	TRBJ1-2	CASSVDRGDGYTF	TGTGCCAGCAGCGTCGACAGGGGAGATGGCTACACCTTC
NA	NA	TRBV10-3	TRBJ2-1	CAIRGGGQEEQFF	TGTGCCATCAGAGGGGGGGGCCAGGAAGAGCAGTTCTTC
NA	many	TRBV7-9	TRBJ1-1	CASSLLGENTEAFF	TGTGCCAGCAGCCTACTGGGAGAGAACACTGAAGCTTTCTTT
TRBD1	NA	TRBV24-1	TRBJ1-5	CATSDGTAHQPQHF	TGTGCCACCAGTGACGGGACAGCACATCAGCCCCAGCATTTT
NA	NA	TRBV5-1	TRBJ2-5	CASSSPLDSRGTQYF	TGCGCCAGCAGCTCACCCTTGGACAGCCGTGGGACCCAGTACTTC
NA	few	TRBV6-5	TRBJ1-3	CATRRGGVSGNTIYF	TGTGCCACCCGCCGGGGGGGAGTATCCGGAAACACCATATATTTT
NA	NA	TRBV7-2	TRBJ2-5	CASSSSGLQETQYF	TGTGCCAGCAGCTCCAGCGGGCTACAAGAGACCCAGTACTTC
TRBD1	NA	TRBV27	TRBJ2-2	CASSLRDRGTGELFF	TGTGCCAGCAGTTTGAGAGACAGGGGGACCGGGGAGCTGTTTTTT
TRBD1	NA	TRBV18	TRBJ2-7	CASSSSGDRGREQYF	TGTGCCAGCTCATCGTCCGGGGACAGGGGGCGCGAGCAGTACTTC
NA	NA	TRBV29-1	TRBJ1-6	CSVVEDRDSPLHF	TGCAGCGTTGTGGAGGATAGGGATTCACCCCTCCACTTT
TRBD2	NA	TRBV9	TRBJ2-1	CASSGGLAVNNEQFF	TGTGCCAGCAGCGGAGGACTAGCGGTAAACAATGAGCAGTTCTTC
TRBD2	NA	TRBV5-1	TRBJ2-5	CASSLNPSSGGRVWQETQYF	TGCGCCAGCAGCTTGAACCCTTCTAGCGGGGGACGGGTTTGGCAAGAGACCCAGTACTTC
NA	NA	TRBV7-9	TRBJ2-3	CASSLGRSGGPTDTQYF	TGTGCCAGCAGCTTAGGTAGATCCGGAGGACCTACAGATACGCAGTATTTT
NA	few	TRBV5-1	TRBJ2-4	CASSLLGAVEAKNIQYF	TGCGCCAGCAGCTTGCTAGGGGCGGTGGAGGCCAAAAACATTCAGTACTTC
TRBD2	NA	TRBV30	TRBJ2-1	CAWSVGAGGLFNEQFF	TGTGCCTGGAGTGTTGGAGCGGGAGGCCTCTTCAATGAGCAGTTCTTC
NA	NA	TRBV3-1/TRBV3-2	TRBJ1-1	CASSLPSWQGRNTEAFF	TGTGCCAGCAGCCTCCCTTCGTGGCAGGGGAGGAACACTGAAGCTTTCTTT
TRBD2	NA	TRBV19	TRBJ2-7	CASSPDSSGRASVQYF	TGTGCCAGTAGTCCGGACTCTAGCGGGAGGGCCTCAGTGCAGTACTTC
TRBD1	NA	TRBV5-1	TRBJ1-1	CASSLGTGWDTEAFF	TGCGCCAGCAGCTTGGGGACAGGGTGGGACACTGAAGCTTTCTTT
NA	NA	TRBV7-2	TRBJ2-3	CASSPRGSASSTDTQYF	TGTGCCAGCAGCCCTCGTGGTAGCGCATCTAGCACAGATACGCAGTATTTT
TRBD1	once	TRBV19	TRBJ1-5	CASSIIGTGGGNQPQHF	TGTGCCAGTAGTATTATAGGGACAGGGGGCGGAAATCAGCCCCAGCATTTT
NA	few	TRBV6-2/TRBV6-3	TRBJ1-1	CASSYPAGEGHLNTEAFF	TGTGCCAGCAGTTACCCCGCAGGGGAGGGCCATTTGAACACTGAAGCTTTCTTT
NA	NA	TRBV5-1	TRBJ1-1	CASSYYTGNTEAFF	TGCGCCAGCAGCTATTATACCGGGAACACTGAAGCTTTCTTT
NA	once	TRBV5-4	TRBJ1-5	CASSLRGEGAQHF	TGTGCCAGCAGCTTGAGAGGGGAGGGGGCCCAGCATTTT
NA	NA	TRBV19	TRBJ2-7	CASSIPGYEQYF	TGTGCCAGTAGTATTCCGGGCTACGAGCAGTACTTC
TRBD1	NA	TRBV5-1	TRBJ1-1	CASSFSTGAVTEAFF	TGCGCCAGCAGCTTCTCGACAGGGGCTGTCACTGAAGCTTTCTTT
TRBD1	NA	TRBV5-1	TRBJ1-1	CASSLAPGQGWTEAFF	TGCGCCAGCAGCTTGGCCCCGGGACAGGGATGGACTGAAGCTTTCTTT
NA	NA	TRBV2	TRBJ1-2	CASSANRLESTGYGYTF	TGTGCCAGCAGCGCCAACCGTCTCGAATCGACAGGCTATGGCTACACCTTC
NA	NA	TRBV10-3	TRBJ2-5	CAISESRTDQETQYF	TGTGCCATCAGTGAGTCGCGGACAGACCAAGAGACCCAGTACTTC
NA	once	TRBV27	TRBJ2-5	CASSPNSEETQYF	TGTGCCAGCAGTCCAAACAGTGAAGAGACCCAGTACTTC
TRBD2	NA	TRBV6-4	TRBJ2-2	CASSDSGGDTGELFF	TGTGCCAGCAGTGACTCTGGGGGGGACACCGGGGAGCTGTTTTTT
TRBD1	NA	TRBV4-1	TRBJ1-2	CASSQLGWTGEGYGYTF	TGCGCCAGCAGCCAACTCGGTTGGACAGGGGAGGGCTATGGCTACACCTTC
NA	few	TRBV6-4	TRBJ1-2	CASRGTSIGGYTF	TGTGCCAGCAGAGGGACATCCATAGGGGGCTACACCTTC
NA	few	TRBV27	TRBJ2-5	CASSLTWATQETQYF	TGTGCCAGCAGTTTAACTTGGGCTACCCAAGAGACCCAGTACTTC